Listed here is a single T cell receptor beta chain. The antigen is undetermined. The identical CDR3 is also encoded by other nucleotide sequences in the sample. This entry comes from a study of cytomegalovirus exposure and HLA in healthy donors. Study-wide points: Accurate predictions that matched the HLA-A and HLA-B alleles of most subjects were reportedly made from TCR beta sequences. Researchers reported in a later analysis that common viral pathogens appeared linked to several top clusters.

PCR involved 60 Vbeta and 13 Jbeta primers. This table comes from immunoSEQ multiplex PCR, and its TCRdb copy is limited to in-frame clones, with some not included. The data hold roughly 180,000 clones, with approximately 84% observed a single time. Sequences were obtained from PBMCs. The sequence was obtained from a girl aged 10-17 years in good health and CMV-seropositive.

CDR3 region: CASSLGHMNTEAFF. The CDR3 DNA follows: TGTGCCAGCAGCTTGGGCCACATGAACACTGAAGCTTTCTTT. The chain is built from TRBV5-6 and TRBJ1-1; D is unclear. Germline lookup yields CDR1 SGHDT and CDR2 YYEEEE. V lost 0 bases, J lost 0 bases, and 6 bases lay in between. The CDR3 length is 14 residues.